The 18 T cell receptor beta chains presented below share a single source sample, sequenced in a study of shared clonotypes between healthy human individuals. Generated by immunoSEQ multiplex PCR, the TCRdb table keeps only in-frame clones and is missing some. The sample comprises around 88,000 clones, about 68% of which are singletons, and about 48% rests with the top ten. Sequencing was carried out using memory CD8+ T cells sorted from blood. Subset given: CD45RO+ cells pooled with CCR7-negative TemRA cells. The receptor set was obtained from a man aged 25 to 40 in good health.

The chain has TRBV28 and TRBJ1-3; D remains unclear. Germline V gene data show CDR1 as MDHEN and CDR2 as SYDVKM. The V end lost 6 bases, the J end lost 0 bases, and 12 bases lay between the germline ends. This CDR3 has 15 amino acids. CDR3 loop: CASRPNLNSGNTIYF. CDR3 in DNA: TGTGCCAGCAGGCCCAATCTCAACTCTGGAAACACCATATATTTT.

The rearrangement uses TRBV5-8 and TRBJ2-7; possible D gene TRBD1, 6 bases. The CDR3 consists of 15 residues. V was trimmed by 2 bases and J by 2 bases, leaving 14 bases between them. Germline loops: CDR1 SGHTS, CDR2 YDEGEE. CDR3 protein: CASSFGAGVAYEQYF. The CDR3 region has the DNA TGTGCCAGCAGCTTTGGGGCAGGGGTAGCCTACGAGCAGTACTTC. The variable domain in full, with the rest retrieved from reference TRBV5-8 and TRBJ2-7, is EAGVTQSPTHLIKTRGQQATLRCSPISGHTSVYWYQQALGLGLQFLLWYDEGEERNRGNFPPRFSGRQFPNYSSELNVNALELEDSALYLCASSFGAGVAYEQYFGPGTRLTVT.

V gene TRBV5-1 combines with J gene TRBJ2-7, with TRBD1 matching over 7 bases. Unmatched junction bases numbered 9, after V lost 0 bases and J lost 3 bases. The germline V gene encodes CDR1 SGHRS and CDR2 YFSETQ. The CDR3 runs to 16 residues. CDR3 in amino acids: CASSLEHRGQVYEQYF. The DNA for the CDR3 is TGCGCCAGCAGCTTGGAGCACCGAGGACAGGTCTACGAGCAGTACTTC.

The chain has TRBV9 and TRBJ2-1, with D maybe TRBD2 (5 bases). The CDR3 covers 15 residues. V lost 0 bases, J lost 5 bases, and 12 bases lay in between. From germline, CDR1 is SGDLS and CDR2 YYNGEE. CDR3 loop: CASSVEGGEHNEQFF. The CDR3 DNA is TGTGCCAGCAGCGTAGAAGGAGGAGAGCACAATGAGCAGTTCTTC. Full variable domain (outside the CDR3, taken from reference TRBV9 and TRBJ2-1): DSGVTQTPKHLITATGQRVTLRCSPRSGDLSVYWYQQSLDQGLQFLIQYYNGEERAKGNILERFSAQQFPDLHSELNLSSLELGDSALYFCASSVEGGEHNEQFFGPGTRLTVL.

The chain combines TRBV28 with TRBJ1-5; TRBD1 aligns across 9 bases. This CDR3 region has 18 residues. V was pared by 2 bases and J by 5 bases, with 13 bases of the junction left unmatched. Germline V gene lookup returns CDR1 MDHEN and CDR2 SYDVKM. The CDR3 DNA reads TGTGCCAGCAGTTTAACCCAACTGGGGACAGGGCTTGATCAGCCCCAGCATTTT. Amino acid sequence: CASSLTQLGTGLDQPQHF.

This clone was counted a few times. The chain combines TRBV6-5 with TRBJ2-7; TRBD1 aligns across 7 bases. Germline values: CDR1 MNHEY, CDR2 SVGAGI. V shed 6 bases, J shed 6 bases, and the junction held 5 bases outside the gene matches. CDR3 length: 12 residues. The CDR3 region is CASRTTGSEQYF. CDR3 in DNA: TGTGCCAGCAGAACGACAGGGAGCGAGCAGTACTTC.

This clone was detected only once. The chain recombines TRBV6-1 with TRBJ1-5, with unresolved D. The germline V gene encodes CDR1 MNHNS and CDR2 SASEGT. The CDR3 runs to 15 residues. Trimming removed 5 bases at V and 2 bases at J, with 13 bases between. CDR3 sequence (DNA): TGTGCCAGCAGTCTAAGATCAAGGGGCAATCAGCCCCAGCATTTT. It codes for CASSLRSRGNQPQHF.

This clone came up a few times. At the DNA level, this CDR3 is encoded by other sequences in the same sample as well. The chain uses TRBV11-2 and TRBJ2-1, with D possibly matching TRBD2 (6 bases). Looked up from germline, CDR1 is SGHAT and CDR2 is FQNNGV. This CDR3 contains 12 residues. V shed 1 base and J shed 8 bases, with 6 bases lying between them. The DNA of the CDR3 is TGTGCCAGCAGCTTAGGGGGGGATGAGCAGTTCTTC. Residues: CASSLGGDEQFF. Based on the CDR3 plus reference TRBV11-2 and TRBJ2-1, the full variable domain is EAGVAQSPRYKIIEKRQSVAFWCNPISGHATLYWYQQILGQGPKLLIQFQNNGVVDDSQLPKDRFSAERLKGVDSTLKIQPAKLEDSAVYLCASSLGGDEQFFGPGTRLTVL.

This chain connects TRBV9 to TRBJ1-2, with D possibly TRBD1 on 6 matching bases. The CDR3 is 14 amino acids. V lost 4 bases and J 0 bases, leaving 10 bases between the germline ends. Per germline, CDR1 SGDLS and CDR2 YYNGEE. CDR3 in DNA: TGTGCCAGCAGCCGGGACACCACTAACTATGGCTACACCTTC. This encodes CASSRDTTNYGYTF.

About this clone: The likely explanation is a read error, given a far larger clone one base away. This rearrangement joins TRBV7-9 to TRBJ2-7; no reliable D call. The CDR3 runs to 11 residues. Germline V gene lookup returns CDR1 SEHNR and CDR2 FQNEAQ (reference sequence). The CDR3 reads CVSSFSAEQYF. The CDR3 DNA is TGTGTCAGCAGCTTCTCTGCAGAGCAGTACTTC.

This clone was seen a few times. CDR3 DNA sequence: TGTGCCAGCAGTCCCCGGGACAGGGGACTAGGTTACGAGCAGTACTTC. This gives the protein CASSPRDRGLGYEQYF. The chain is built from TRBV27 and TRBJ2-7; 10 nucleotides align to TRBD1. Germline CDR1 MNHEY, CDR2 SMNVEV (reference sequence). V lost 5 bases, J lost 4 bases, and 11 bases stayed unmatched. This CDR3 is built from 16 residues.

The gene calls are TRBV5-5 and TRBJ1-5; 7 nucleotides align to TRBD1. This CDR3 comprises 14 residues. V gave up 6 bases and J gave up 4 bases; unmatched junction bases: 7. The germline V gene encodes CDR1 SGHKS and CDR2 YYEKEE (reference sequence). CDR3 sequence reads: CASTRQGSNQPQHF. CDR3 coding DNA: TGTGCCAGCACCCGACAGGGTTCGAATCAGCCCCAGCATTTT.

The chain has TRBV6-5 and TRBJ2-5; D is tentatively TRBD1 or TRBD2 (6 bases each). Trimming removed 0 bases at V and 2 bases at J, with 13 bases between. This CDR3 is built from 16 residues. Germline CDR1 MNHEY, CDR2 SVGAGI. The CDR3 nucleotides read TGTGCCAGCAGTTACTCCTCTGGGGGGCTACAAGAGACCCAGTACTTC. Translated, it gives CASSYSSGGLQETQYF.

This chain joins TRBV28 and TRBJ1-5, with TRBD1 as a possible D gene (6 bases). Germline V gene lookup returns CDR1 MDHEN and CDR2 SYDVKM. The germline V and J ends were trimmed by 3 bases and 1 base, with 7 bases remaining between them. The length of the CDR3 is 14 residues. CDR3 bases: TGTGCCAGCAGTTTGGGACACAGCAATCAGCCCCAGCATTTT. Protein sequence: CASSLGHSNQPQHF.

V and J are TRBV27 and TRBJ2-1; TRBD2 agrees at 7 bases. The CDR3 contains 17 residues. With 6 bases clipped from V and 2 bases from J, the junction kept 13 bases outside the gene matches. Germline CDR1 is MNHEY and CDR2 is SMNVEV (reference sequence). CDR3 DNA sequence: TGTGCCAGCAGCAAATCTTTGACTAGCCTTCCCTACAATGAGCAGTTCTTC. This gives the protein CASSKSLTSLPYNEQFF.

The rearrangement joins TRBV6-5 to TRBJ2-1; either TRBD1 or TRBD2 may fit D (7 bases each). V was pared by 5 bases and J by 4 bases, with 12 bases between. This CDR3 has 14 residues. Germline V gives CDR1 MNHEY, CDR2 SVGAGI. In DNA, the CDR3 is TGTGCCAGCAGTACCAGGGGGGGGTACAATGAGCAGTTCTTC. Translating it yields CASSTRGGYNEQFF.

The chain has TRBV27 and TRBJ2-7; the D gene is possibly TRBD1 (6 bases). Trimming took 5 bases from V and 1 from J, leaving 18 bases between them. The CDR3 loop spans 16 amino acids. The germline V gene encodes CDR1 MNHEY and CDR2 SMNVEV (reference sequence). The CDR3 bases are TGTGCCAGCAGTCCTATAATGGTCGGACAGTCCTACGAGCAGTACTTC. Protein product: CASSPIMVGQSYEQYF.

The CDR3 here is CASSSRGQGDYEQYF. CDR3 DNA: TGTGCCAGCAGCAGTAGAGGACAGGGTGACTACGAGCAGTACTTC. The genes are TRBV7-9 and TRBJ2-7, with 8 bases lining up with TRBD1. Germline V gives CDR1 SEHNR, CDR2 FQNEAQ (reference sequence). V was clipped by 5 bases and J by 3 bases; unmatched bases: 9. The CDR3 has 15 residues.